A single sample is the source of the 28 T cell receptor beta chains below, sequenced in a study of T cells after posttransplantation cyclophosphamide. TCRdb keeps only in-frame clones here, not all; method: immunoSEQ multiplex PCR. Altogether about 25,000 clones were found in the sample, and no singletons occur. Cyclophosphamide on days +3 and +4 followed busulfan-fludarabine conditioning and a marrow graft. This sample comprised PBMCs, obtained after allogeneic stem cell transplant with posttransplant cyclophosphamide. These TCRs come from a male patient in his late teens or twenties who received an allogeneic stem cell transplant from a related donor, was CMV-positive, and had no GVHD. Some T cells may be transferred from the graft donor.

This clone was counted ten times or more. This sequence joins TRBV7-9 and TRBJ2-7; a possible D gene is TRBD1 (5 bases). Deletions cut 2 bases from V and 1 base from J, with 9 bases between. Per the germline V gene, CDR1 is SEHNR and CDR2 is FQNEAQ (reference sequence). The CDR3 covers 14 residues. The CDR3 spells CASSLSGISYEQYF. CDR3 coding DNA: TGTGCCAGCAGCTTATCAGGGATTTCCTACGAGCAGTACTTC.

This clone was recorded many times. The V call is TRBV7-6, the J call TRBJ1-3, with D perhaps matching TRBD1 (6 bases). CDR1 SGHVS and CDR2 FNYEAQ come from the germline V gene. This CDR3 region has 16 residues. Deletions cut 3 bases from V and 6 bases from J, with 18 bases between. The CDR3, as DNA: TGTGCCAGCAGCTTTCCCGAACAGGGTAGTGAAAACACCATATATTTT. Translating gives CASSFPEQGSENTIYF.

This clone was counted at least ten times. The chain joins TRBV27 to TRBJ2-1; TRBD2 aligns across 9 bases. Trimming cost V 5 bases and J 8 bases; bases outside gene matches: 16. Germline-derived CDR1 and CDR2 are MNHEY and SMNVEV (reference sequence). The CDR3 length is 17 residues. Written as DNA, the CDR3 is TGTGCCAGCAGTCCCTCTAGCGGGACTCAGCTAACGGATGAGCAGTTCTTC. This encodes CASSPSSGTQLTDEQFF.

This clone was counted at least ten times. This chain joins TRBV11-3 and TRBJ2-1, with 10 positions matching TRBD2. V was clipped by 5 bases and J by 4 bases; unmatched bases: 5. The CDR3 consists of 15 residues. Germline CDR1 and CDR2: SGHNT and YENEEA. The CDR3, as DNA: TGTGCCAGCAGCACGCTAGCGGGGGATTACAATGAGCAGTTCTTC. This gives the protein CASSTLAGDYNEQFF.

This clone was picked up many times. The V and J genes are TRBV30 and TRBJ2-5, with D possibly being TRBD1 (5 bases). Germline values: CDR1 GTSNPN, CDR2 SVGIG (reference sequence). CDR3 length equals 12 residues. Trimming shortened V by 2 bases and J by 4 bases, and 8 bases separated the two germline ends. CDR3 coding DNA: TGTGCCTGGAGTAGAAGGGGAGAGACCCAGTACTTC. The encoded protein is CAWSRRGETQYF.

The sample holds many counts of this clone. The V call is TRBV28, the J call TRBJ1-3; possibly TRBD1 for D (6 bases). This CDR3 region has 13 residues. V was pared by 7 bases and J by 4 bases, with 11 bases between. From germline, CDR1 is MDHEN and CDR2 SYDVKM. In nucleotides, the CDR3 is TGTGCCAGCATTACAGGGTCAGGAAACACCATATATTTT. This gives the protein CASITGSGNTIYF.

This clone was found many times. The J gene is TRBJ2-2, the V gene TRBV14, with unresolved D. V lost 4 bases and J lost 0, with 15 bases in between. Germline V gene data show CDR1 as SGHDN and CDR2 as FVKESK. This CDR3 is built from 17 residues. The CDR3 loop is CASSLSWAQTNTGELFF. The CDR3 bases are TGTGCCAGCAGCCTCAGTTGGGCCCAAACGAACACCGGGGAGCTGTTTTTT.

This clone was detected ten times or more. DNA of the CDR3: TGTGCCAGCAGCTTGGGCGGGACAGGGCGGGAGACCCAGTACTTC. Amino acids: CASSLGGTGRETQYF. V and J are TRBV5-6 and TRBJ2-5; TRBD1 aligns across 9 bases. The V gene's germline CDR1 is SGHDT and CDR2 YYEEEE. The CDR3 covers 15 residues. After removal of 0 bases from V and 5 bases from J, the junction contained 5 bases not matched to a gene.

This clone was observed at least ten times. The chain recombines TRBV6-6 with TRBJ1-5, with D possibly TRBD1 on 5 matching bases. The germline V gene encodes CDR1 MNHNY and CDR2 SVGAGI (reference sequence). There are 14 residues in the CDR3. With 2 bases removed from V and 6 bases from J, the gap between germline ends came to 11 bases. The CDR3 region is CASSYRGSGQPQHF. CDR3 bases: TGTGCCAGCAGTTACCGGGGGTCGGGTCAGCCCCAGCATTTT.

There are a few counts of this clone. V is TRBV6-4 and J is TRBJ2-7, with 7 bases aligning to TRBD2. V was pared by 11 bases and J by 7 bases, with 2 bases of the junction left unmatched. Germline assignment: CDR1 MRHNA and CDR2 SNTAGT. This CDR3 has 9 amino acids. In DNA form, the CDR3 reads TGTGCCGGGGGGGGAGAGCAGTACTTC. It is translated as CAGGGEQYF.

By share of the sample, this clone is medium-sized (0.01 to 0.1%). In DNA, the CDR3 is TGCGCCAGCAGTGATCCAAGACGTGCGGGCCTGAACACTGAAGCTTTCTTT. It codes for CASSDPRRAGLNTEAFF. The chain joins TRBV10-2 to TRBJ1-1; D not resolved. The CDR3 spans 17 residues. Germline V CDR1 and CDR2: WSHSY, SAAADI. V was pared by 3 bases and J by 0 bases, with 17 bases between.

At least ten counts were recorded for this clone. This chain joins TRBV10-3 and TRBJ1-2; no definite D call. This CDR3 is 17 amino acids long. Germline CDR1 and CDR2: ENHRY and SYGVKD. V was trimmed by 6 bases and J by 4 bases, leaving 24 bases between them. DNA of the CDR3: TGTGCCATCAGGGATGCTGTTGGGGAGGGAGGTTCCTATGGCTACACCTTC. Encoded protein: CAIRDAVGEGGSYGYTF.

This clone was found many times. The V call is TRBV5-1, the J call TRBJ2-3, with D maybe TRBD2 (6 bases). Germline V lookup: CDR1 SGHRS, CDR2 YFSETQ. Trimming took off 4 bases at V and 4 bases at J, with 16 bases between the two ends. CDR3 size: 15 residues. CDR3 sequence (DNA): TGCGCCAGCAGCGAGGGACTGGTCGTACCAGATACGCAGTATTTT. Translation gives CASSEGLVVPDTQYF.

In its sample, this clone was seen many times. This chain uses TRBV7-2 with TRBJ2-1, with a weak D call TRBD2 (6 bases). Germline V gene sequence: CDR1 SGHTA, CDR2 FQGNSA. This CDR3 is 14 amino acids long. Trimming removed 5 bases from V and 0 bases from J, with 8 bases in between. The DNA for the CDR3 is TGTGCCAGCAGCCACGGGAGCTCCTACAATGAGCAGTTCTTC. Amino acid sequence: CASSHGSSYNEQFF.

This clone was seen at least ten times. The gene calls are TRBV14 and TRBJ2-7; D remains ambiguous. The germline gives CDR1 SGHDN, CDR2 FVKESK. CDR3 length equals 11 residues. V lost 5 bases to trimming and J lost 3 bases, with 5 bases between them. CDR3: CASSADYEQYF. The CDR3 DNA reads TGTGCCAGCAGCGCAGACTACGAGCAGTACTTC. The full variable domain, rest sourced from reference TRBV14 and TRBJ2-7, is EAGVTQFPSHSVIEKGQTVTLRCDPISGHDNLYWYRRVMGKEIKFLLHFVKESKQDESGMPNNRFLAERTGGTYSTLKVQPAELEDSGVYFCASSADYEQYFGPGTRLTVT.

This clone was counted many times. This rearrangement joins TRBV7-9 to TRBJ1-1, with D perhaps TRBD1 (5 bases). The V end was cut by 5 bases, the J end by 6 bases, with 10 bases between. Per the germline V gene, CDR1 is SEHNR and CDR2 is FQNEAQ (reference sequence). The CDR3 runs to 12 residues. The CDR3, as DNA: TGTGCCAGCAGCCGCAGGGTCGCTGAAGCTTTCTTT. Its translation is CASSRRVAEAFF.

This clone was detected many times. The chain has TRBV29-1 and TRBJ1-1; a possible D gene is TRBD1 (5 bases). Germline V CDR1 and CDR2: SQVTM, ANQGSEA. CDR3 length equals 14 residues. Trimming pared 0 bases from V and 7 bases from J, leaving 15 bases between. CDR3 amino acids: CSVEEWGAKGEAFF. CDR3 in DNA: TGCAGCGTTGAAGAGTGGGGCGCGAAGGGTGAAGCTTTCTTT.

This clone was seen at least ten times. V gene TRBV11-2 combines with J gene TRBJ2-1; 8 nucleotides match TRBD2. Germline CDR1 SGHAT, CDR2 FQNNGV. J gave up 0 bases and V 5 bases, and 6 bases lay outside the gene matches. CDR3 size: 16 residues. The CDR3 reads CASSTTGGSSYNEQFF. CDR3 DNA: TGTGCCAGCAGCACCACGGGGGGGAGCTCCTACAATGAGCAGTTCTTC.

At least ten counts were recorded for this clone. This chain joins TRBV5-1 and TRBJ2-3; unclear D gene. There are 14 residues in the CDR3. Germline CDR1 and CDR2: SGHRS and YFSETQ. The V end was cut by 4 bases, the J end by 4 bases, with 13 bases between. CDR3 loop: CASSTTFSSDTQYF. The CDR3 DNA sequence: TGCGCCAGCAGCACAACTTTTAGCTCAGATACGCAGTATTTT.

This clone was counted at least ten times. The J gene is TRBJ2-2, the V gene TRBV5-6; 8 bases fit TRBD2. The CDR3 spans 16 residues. Germline CDR1 SGHDT, CDR2 YYEEEE. V shed 2 bases and J 4 bases; nucleotides not matched to a gene: 7. CDR3 coding DNA: TGTGCCAGCAGCTTCCTCGCGGGGGGCTCCACCGGGGAGCTGTTTTTT. Translated, it gives CASSFLAGGSTGELFF.

This clone came up many times. The chain employs TRBV13 and TRBJ1-1, with D tentatively TRBD1 (6 bases). There are 15 residues in the CDR3. V dropped 4 bases and J dropped 2 bases, with 14 bases sitting between them. The germline CDR1 and CDR2 sequences are PRHDT and FYEKMQ (reference sequence). The CDR3 reads CASSWWTATNTEAFF. As DNA, the CDR3 is TGTGCCAGCAGCTGGTGGACAGCTACAAACACTGAAGCTTTCTTT.

This clone was seen many times. The gene calls are TRBV10-3 and TRBJ1-1; D possibly corresponds to TRBD1 (5 bases). Trimming took 7 bases from V and 4 from J, leaving 13 bases between them. The CDR3 spans 13 residues. The germline CDR1 and CDR2 sequences are ENHRY and SYGVKD. In DNA, the CDR3 is TGTGCCATCAACGGCAGGGCGAGCACTGAAGCTTTCTTT. Its translation: CAINGRASTEAFF.

This clone was counted ten times or more. V is TRBV5-5 and J is TRBJ2-1; TRBD2 is a possible D gene (5 bases). Germline CDR1 SGHKS, CDR2 YYEKEE (reference sequence). V was trimmed by 2 bases and J by 5 bases, leaving 14 bases between them. The CDR3 is 15 residues long. This chain's CDR3 is CASSLAEIPHNEQFF. The CDR3 region has the DNA TGTGCCAGCAGCTTAGCGGAGATCCCCCACAATGAGCAGTTCTTC. The variable domain in full, with the rest retrieved from reference TRBV5-5 and TRBJ2-1, is DAGVTQSPTHLIKTRGQQVTLRCSPISGHKSVSWYQQVLGQGPQFIFQYYEKEERGRGNFPDRFSARQFPNYSSELNVNALLLGDSALYLCASSLAEIPHNEQFFGPGTRLTVL.

The chain joins TRBV27 to TRBJ2-4; possible D gene TRBD2, 6 bases. Trimming cost V 7 bases and J 0 bases, with 13 bases left between them. Germline V gives CDR1 MNHEY, CDR2 SMNVEV (reference sequence). The length of the CDR3 is 15 residues. The DNA of the CDR3 is TGTGCCAGCACCACTAGCAGTCTAGCCAAAAACATTCAGTACTTC. Translating gives CASTTSSLAKNIQYF.

The sample holds many counts of this clone. The chain links TRBV19 to TRBJ1-1, with 7 positions matching TRBD1. V was pared by 4 bases and J by 6 bases, with 14 bases of the junction left unmatched. The CDR3 has 16 amino acids. The germline V gene has CDR1 LNHDA and CDR2 SQIVND (reference sequence). CDR3 nucleotides: TGTGCCAGTAGTAACCTCCGGGACAGCGGACCATCTGAAGCTTTCTTT. This encodes CASSNLRDSGPSEAFF. Complete variable domain (other parts from reference TRBV19 and TRBJ1-1): DGGITQSPKYLFRKEGQNVTLSCEQNLNHDAMYWYRQDPGQGLRLIYYSQIVNDFQKGDIAEGYSVSREKKESFPLTVTSAQKNPTAFYLCASSNLRDSGPSEAFFGQGTRLTVV.

This clone is medium-sized (0.01 to 0.1%). The chain links TRBV19 to TRBJ2-7; D gene uncertain. The CDR3 is made up of 13 amino acids. The germline V and J ends were trimmed by 3 bases and 3 bases, with 9 bases remaining between them. From germline, CDR1 is LNHDA and CDR2 SQIVND (reference sequence). The CDR3 sequence is CASSMAPSYEQYF. The CDR3 bases are TGTGCCAGTAGTATGGCCCCCAGCTACGAGCAGTACTTC.

This clone was detected many times. The chain recombines TRBV2 with TRBJ2-7; 8 bases fit TRBD2. The length of the CDR3 is 15 residues. The J segment lost 1 base and the V segment lost 8 bases, leaving 10 bases of the junction unmatched. CDR1 is SNHLY and CDR2 is FYNNEI in the germline V gene. This CDR3 reads CASGSAGVGSYEQYF. The CDR3 coding sequence is TGTGCCAGCGGATCAGCGGGGGTTGGGTCCTACGAGCAGTACTTC.

This clone showed up many times. The chain combines TRBV6-5 with TRBJ1-4; 9 bases fit TRBD1. This CDR3 spans 14 amino acids. The trim removed 9 bases at V and 7 bases at J, leaving 9 bases unmatched. In germline, CDR1 is MNHEY, CDR2 SVGAGI. The CDR3 protein is CASNAGTGSEKLFF. The CDR3, as DNA: TGTGCCAGTAATGCCGGGACAGGGAGTGAAAAACTGTTTTTT.